This T cell receptor (beta chain) was identified during a study of T cell repertoires in cytomegalovirus infection. For the study at large: Evidence of both CMV infection and a matching HLA type came from public TCR beta signatures.

Regarding the study as a whole: Within the response measured ex vivo, HLA-C-restricted CMV-specific TCR beta clonotypes were dominant.

The CDR3 spans 18 residues. The trim removed 4 bases at V and 1 base at J, leaving 13 bases unmatched. CDR1 SGHRS and CDR2 YFSETQ come from the germline V gene. With regard to this clonotype: Its antigen is still unknown.

TCRdb used MiXCR to reprocess the reads, holding one entry per CDR3 protein. The sample has fewer than 550,000 distinct CDR3 sequences; 26% are singletons. Sequenced material: PBMCs. This sequence joins TRBV5-1 and TRBJ2-2; 7 positions agree with TRBD1. The source is a human donor in good health (CMV status not recorded). Some clones in this sample may be carry-over from other donors' samples. In DNA, the CDR3 is TGCGCCAGCAGCCAGACCACTTTAAACAGGGGGAACACCGGGGAGCTGTTTTTT. Protein: CASSQTTLNRGNTGELFF.